This TCR beta chain was documented in a study of blood T cell repertoires in COVID-19. Profiled with immunoSEQ multiplex PCR; TCRdb holds only in-frame clones, not every one. The sample contains about 300,000 clones, 87% of which appear only once. The V gene lost 2 bases and the J gene lost 0 bases, with 11 bases spanning the gap. The germline gives CDR1 ENHRY, CDR2 SYGVKD. This CDR3 has 15 residues. The receptor's source is a woman aged 30 to 39 who had recovered from COVID-19. The chain employs TRBV10-3 and TRBJ2-7; D uncertain. The specimen was PBMCs or T cells enriched from blood (not recorded which). CDR3 in DNA: TGTGCCATCAGTGAGAACAGCATGCCCTCCTACGAGCAGTACTTC. This encodes CAISENSMPSYEQYF.